Listed here are 28 T cell receptor beta chains from one sample, sequenced in a study of T cells in Graves' hyperthyroidism and ophthalmopathy. Amplified TCR beta CDR3 regions derived from RNA transcripts. First-round RT-PCR targeting the TCR CDR3 was performed with the HTBI primer set. TCRdb redid the calling of the multiplex PCR reads with MiXCR, one entry per CDR3 protein. The sample has a few hundred thousand distinct CDR3 sequences, approximately 14% seen once. Sequenced input: blood. The source is a woman younger than 30 with Graves' hyperthyroidism.

This clonotype was recorded many times. This chain connects TRBV6-1 to TRBJ1-1; 9 bases are a match to TRBD1. Per the germline V gene, CDR1 is MNHNS and CDR2 is SASEGT. This CDR3 comprises 16 residues. V was clipped by 6 bases and J by 3 bases; unmatched bases: 11. CDR3 coding DNA: TGTGCCAGCAGCCCTACCGGGACAGGGACGGACACTGAAGCTTTCTTT. Translated: CASSPTGTGTDTEAFF.

The chain links TRBV7-9 to TRBJ2-1, with D possibly TRBD1 on 7 matching bases. Trimming took off 4 bases at V and 3 bases at J, with 22 bases between the two ends. This CDR3 is built from 18 residues. CDR1 and CDR2 from the germline V gene are SEHNR and FQNEAQ (reference sequence). DNA of the CDR3: TGTGCCAGCAGCTCCGACAGGGTGGCGGGACGGGGCTACAATGAGCAGTTCTTC. Translated, it gives CASSSDRVAGRGYNEQFF.

This clonotype was counted only a few times. The CDR3 DNA follows: TGTGCCAGCAGCCACAACAGGGCCGATACGCAGTATTTT. Encoded protein: CASSHNRADTQYF. The rearrangement joins TRBV3-1 to TRBJ2-3; tentatively, D is TRBD1 (6 bases). CDR3 length: 13 amino acids. Germline V gene lookup returns CDR1 LGHDT and CDR2 YNNKEL (reference sequence). V lost 3 bases to trimming and J lost 6 bases, with 10 bases between them.

This chain links TRBV15 with TRBJ2-1; the D call may be TRBD1 or TRBD2 (5 bases each). CDR1 and CDR2 from the germline V gene are LNHNV and YYDKDF (reference sequence). Trimming took off 5 bases at V and 6 bases at J, with 5 bases between the two ends. This CDR3 has 11 residues. Here the CDR3 reads CATSGGNEQFF. As DNA, the CDR3 is TGTGCCACCAGCGGGGGCAATGAGCAGTTCTTC.

This clonotype was counted a single time. V and J are TRBV28 and TRBJ1-1; D remains ambiguous. CDR3 length equals 13 residues. The V gene's germline CDR1 is MDHEN and CDR2 SYDVKM. The V and J ends lost 6 bases and 0 bases respectively, with 8 bases between them. The CDR3, as DNA: TGTGCCAGCAGGAGCAGTATGAACACTGAAGCTTTCTTT. This codes for CASRSSMNTEAFF.

V and J are TRBV14 and TRBJ2-2, with TRBD2 as a possible D gene (5 bases). Germline CDR1 reads SGHDN; CDR2 reads FVKESK. Trimming pared 2 bases from V and 5 bases from J, leaving 21 bases between. This CDR3 spans 18 amino acids. CDR3 loop: CASSQRGSAHFWTGELFF. The DNA for the CDR3 is TGTGCCAGCAGCCAACGGGGATCCGCCCATTTTTGGACCGGGGAGCTGTTTTTT.

This clonotype showed up just a few times. This sequence joins TRBV4-1 and TRBJ1-1; 8 nucleotides agree with TRBD1. Germline V gene data show CDR1 as MGHRA and CDR2 as YSYEKL. The CDR3 sequence is 13 residues long. V was pared by 3 bases and J by 8 bases, with 5 bases of the junction left unmatched. The CDR3 protein is CASSHRTGNEAFF. DNA for the CDR3: TGCGCCAGCAGCCACCGGACAGGGAACGAAGCTTTCTTT.

This clonotype occurred many times. The rearrangement uses TRBV28 and TRBJ2-3; tentatively, D is TRBD1 (5 bases). The CDR3 runs 15 residues. The V and J ends lost 3 bases and 2 bases respectively, with 12 bases between them. Germline assignment: CDR1 MDHEN and CDR2 SYDVKM. The CDR3 reads CASSLGQLFTDTQYF. The CDR3 DNA reads TGTGCCAGCAGTTTGGGGCAGCTGTTCACAGATACGCAGTATTTT.

This clonotype has at least ten counts. The CDR3 here is CASSLGAGAYEQYF. In DNA, the CDR3 is TGTGCCAGCAGCTTAGGGGCAGGGGCCTACGAGCAGTACTTC. The chain combines TRBV7-2 with TRBJ2-7; tentatively, D is TRBD1 (6 bases). From germline, CDR1 is SGHTA and CDR2 FQGNSA. V was trimmed by 1 base and J by 2 bases, leaving 9 bases between them. This CDR3 contains 14 residues.

This clonotype was detected ten times or more. The rearrangement joins TRBV29-1 to TRBJ2-3; D unclear. Trimming stripped 3 bases from V and 7 bases from J, with 17 bases between. The CDR3 length is 14 residues. Germline V gene sequence: CDR1 SQVTM, CDR2 ANQGSEA. The CDR3 sequence: CSVEGKLNTNTQYF. In DNA, the CDR3 is TGCAGCGTTGAGGGGAAACTCAATACGAATACGCAGTATTTT.

In its sample, this clonotype was seen a few times. This chain links TRBV20-1 with TRBJ2-7; TRBD2 is a possible D gene (5 bases). Germline V lookup: CDR1 DFQATT, CDR2 SNEGSKA (reference sequence). Deletions cut 8 bases from V and 0 bases from J, with 14 bases between. The CDR3 runs 13 residues. This CDR3 reads CSIARAYSYEQYF. CDR3 bases: TGCAGTATCGCGAGGGCGTACTCCTACGAGCAGTACTTC.

At least ten counts were recorded for this clonotype. The chain employs TRBV20-1 and TRBJ2-3; no definite D call. The V end was cut by 0 bases, the J end by 2 bases, with 21 bases between. The CDR3 totals 18 residues. CDR1 and CDR2 (germline): DFQATT, SNEGSKA (reference sequence). CDR3 in DNA: TGCAGTGCTAGAGACGGCTCCTTTTATGGGTCTCCCACAGATACGCAGTATTTT. It specifies CSARDGSFYGSPTDTQYF.

This clonotype was detected ten times or more. V and J are TRBV12-3 or TRBV12-4 and TRBJ2-3; D is unresolved. The CDR3 length is 14 residues. V lost 5 bases and J lost 2, with 11 bases in between. Written as DNA, the CDR3 is TGTGCCAGCAGTCCTGAAGGGTTCACAGATACGCAGTATTTT. This encodes CASSPEGFTDTQYF.

This clonotype was picked up many times. The rearrangement links TRBV3-1 to TRBJ2-1; D unresolved. The CDR3 covers 15 residues. V was cut by 0 bases and J by 3 bases, with 9 bases left in between. CDR1 is LGHDT, CDR2 YNNKEL, per germline (reference sequence). CDR3 coding DNA: TGTGCCAGCAGCCAAGACTGGCAGAGCTACAATGAGCAGTTCTTC. This codes for CASSQDWQSYNEQFF.

The chain employs TRBV19 and TRBJ1-4; D is perhaps TRBD1 (5 bases). V was cut by 5 bases and J by 0 bases, with 13 bases left in between. This CDR3 is built from 16 residues. From germline, CDR1 is LNHDA and CDR2 SQIVND (reference sequence). CDR3 bases: TGTGCCAGTAGTGGCCGGACGGGGGCAACTAATGAAAAACTGTTTTTT. Protein product: CASSGRTGATNEKLFF.

This clonotype was seen many times. The gene calls are TRBV13 and TRBJ2-1; 8 bases are shared with TRBD1. This CDR3 contains 15 residues. The J segment lost 2 bases and the V segment lost 1 base, leaving 1 base of the junction unmatched. Germline assignment: CDR1 PRHDT and CDR2 FYEKMQ (reference sequence). The CDR3 here is CASSLVTGAYNEQFF. DNA of the CDR3: TGTGCCAGCAGCTTAGTGACAGGGGCCTACAATGAGCAGTTCTTC. The full variable domain, rest sourced from reference TRBV13 and TRBJ2-1, is AAGVIQSPRHLIKEKRETATLKCYPIPRHDTVYWYQQGPGQDPQFLISFYEKMQSDKGSIPDRFSAQQFSDYHSELNMSSLELGDSALYFCASSLVTGAYNEQFFGPGTRLTVL.

The chain is built from TRBV15 and TRBJ2-5; no definite D call. The CDR3 runs to 16 residues. V was trimmed by 5 bases and J by 2 bases, leaving 18 bases between them. The germline V gene has CDR1 LNHNV and CDR2 YYDKDF (reference sequence). CDR3 DNA sequence: TGTGCCACCAGCCTGATAAATTGGGCCAAACAAGAGACCCAGTACTTC. Translated: CATSLINWAKQETQYF.

This clonotype has at least ten counts. CDR3 amino acids: CASSYTGGGNQPQHF. The CDR3 nucleotides read TGTGCCAGCAGTTACACAGGGGGCGGAAATCAGCCCCAGCATTTT. The genes are TRBV5-8 and TRBJ1-5; 9 bases line up with TRBD1. The CDR3 runs to 15 residues. Germline CDR1 is SGHTS and CDR2 is YDEGEE. V was pared by 5 bases and J by 4 bases, with 7 bases of the junction left unmatched.

This clonotype appeared many times. The chain joins TRBV10-3 to TRBJ1-4; TRBD1 might be the D (5 bases). This CDR3 is 16 amino acids long. The V gene lost 3 bases and the J gene lost 2 bases, with 13 bases spanning the gap. Germline V lookup: CDR1 ENHRY, CDR2 SYGVKD. CDR3 DNA sequence: TGTGCCATCAGTGAACAGACAGTAGCGACTAATGAAAAACTGTTTTTT. This encodes CAISEQTVATNEKLFF.

Ten or more counts support this clonotype. V usage is TRBV6-1 and J usage is TRBJ1-4; D gene uncertain. The CDR3 is made up of 15 amino acids. With 2 bases removed from V and 0 bases from J, the gap between germline ends came to 7 bases. Germline CDR1 and CDR2: MNHNS and SASEGT. The CDR3 bases are TGTGCCAGCAGTGAATGGGGTGCAACTAATGAAAAACTGTTTTTT. Translating it yields CASSEWGATNEKLFF.

CDR3 amino acids: CASSEWTSGSSYNEQFF. As DNA, the CDR3 is TGTGCCAGCAGTGAATGGACTAGCGGGAGCTCCTACAATGAGCAGTTCTTC. The gene calls are TRBV25-1 and TRBJ2-1, with 13 nucleotides matching TRBD2. This CDR3 spans 17 amino acids. Germline V gene sequence: CDR1 MGHDK, CDR2 SYGVNS. Unmatched junction bases numbered 0, after V lost 1 base and J lost 0 bases.

This clonotype has just a few counts. The rearrangement uses TRBV6-6 and TRBJ2-7; possibly TRBD1 for D (6 bases). Trimming pared 0 bases from V and 4 bases from J, leaving 13 bases between. Germline CDR1 reads MNHNY; CDR2 reads SVGAGI (reference sequence). There are 15 residues in the CDR3. DNA for the CDR3: TGTGCCAGCAGTTACTCGACAGGCCCGGAGTACGAGCAGTACTTC. Translated: CASSYSTGPEYEQYF.

This clonotype was recorded at least ten times. The chain uses TRBV12-3 or TRBV12-4 and TRBJ2-7, with D possibly matching TRBD2 (5 bases). Trimming took off 4 bases at V and 2 bases at J, with 12 bases between the two ends. The CDR3 runs 14 residues. CDR3 amino acids: CASSSGVTTYEQYF. The CDR3 DNA reads as TGTGCCAGCAGTTCCGGGGTCACTACCTACGAGCAGTACTTC.

This clonotype was observed many times. The genes are TRBV7-8 and TRBJ2-3, with D possibly being TRBD1 or TRBD2 (7 bases each). CDR1 and CDR2 from the germline V gene are SGHVS and FQNEAQ. The CDR3 is made up of 14 amino acids. Trimming pared 6 bases from V and 3 bases from J, leaving 13 bases between. The CDR3 region is CASRSRGGTDTQYF. Here the CDR3 DNA reads TGTGCCAGCAGATCCAGGGGGGGGACAGATACGCAGTATTTT.

This chain uses TRBV3-1 with TRBJ1-2; D perhaps matches TRBD1 (5 bases). The germline gives CDR1 LGHDT, CDR2 YNNKEL (reference sequence). CDR3 length: 13 residues. V dropped 3 bases and J dropped 8 bases, with 13 bases sitting between them. The DNA of the CDR3 is TGTGCCAGCAGCCATACCTCAGGGAGCGGCTACACCTTC. It codes for CASSHTSGSGYTF.

The sample holds many counts of this clonotype. V is TRBV9 and J is TRBJ1-2; D is possibly TRBD1 (5 bases). CDR1 SGDLS and CDR2 YYNGEE come from the germline V gene. V gave up 2 bases and J gave up 8 bases, with 19 bases separating them. The CDR3 is 15 residues long. The DNA for the CDR3 is TGTGCCAGCAGCGTCGAACGGGGGGAGGCGAACGGCTACACCTTC. Amino acid sequence: CASSVERGEANGYTF.

This clonotype was picked up many times. Here the CDR3 reads CASSLFIPTQYF. DNA of the CDR3: TGTGCCAGCAGCCTGTTTATTCCTACGCAGTATTTT. V and J are TRBV12-3 or TRBV12-4 and TRBJ2-3; D uncertain. This CDR3 is built from 12 residues. The V and J ends lost 6 bases and 8 bases respectively, with 12 bases between them.

This clonotype was observed many times. This rearrangement joins TRBV7-8 to TRBJ1-4; 7 nucleotides match TRBD1. With 8 bases clipped from V and 13 bases from J, the junction kept 28 bases outside the gene matches. This CDR3 has 18 residues. Germline CDR1 is SGHVS and CDR2 is FQNEAQ. The CDR3 nucleotides read TGTGCCAGCCTTCGTGGGACAGCGAATACCTTGGATCTGAAAAGACTGTTTTTT. As protein: CASLRGTANTLDLKRLFF.